This entry concerns a single T cell receptor (beta chain). Its matching antigen is unknown. CDR1 is WSHSY and CDR2 is SAAADI in the germline V gene. The CDR3 totals 14 residues. V was trimmed by 0 bases and J by 3 bases, leaving 6 bases between them. Here immunoSEQ multiplex PCR was the method, and the copy in TCRdb shows in-frame clones only, minus some. The sample carries 55,000 to 70,000 clones, more than 75% recorded once. This sample was taken from a study of lymphopenia after photon versus proton radiotherapy. Study-wide points: Proton therapy kept repertoires fairly stable, unlike photons, which gained effector/memory cells. Survival link was tested only in deceased patients; proton benefit remains a possibility.

This clonotype was sampled from an elderly man with esophageal cancer. The V gene is TRBV10-2, the J gene TRBJ1-3, with D unresolved. Sequenced material: peripheral blood, taken from a patient treated with proton-based radiotherapy. CDR3 loop: CASSESRVGNTIYF. In DNA, the CDR3 is TGCGCCAGCAGTGAGTCGAGGGTTGGAAACACCATATATTTT.